This T cell receptor beta chain comes out of a study of technical replicates of blood from a few donors. Assay used: immunoSEQ multiplex PCR; TCRdb lists only in-frame clones, some missing. The sample yields about 82,000 clones, roughly 95% seen once. The CDR3 extends over 16 amino acids. With V trimmed by 2 bases and J by 5 bases, 8 bases remained unmatched. The germline V gene has CDR1 SEHNR and CDR2 FQNEAQ (reference sequence). Source material: T cells isolated from PBMCs. The origin of this receptor is a human donor in good health. The chain recombines TRBV7-9 with TRBJ2-1; 8 nucleotides align to TRBD2. CDR3 residues: CASSLPEREIDNEQFF. The CDR3 bases are TGTGCCAGCAGCTTACCCGAGCGGGAGATCGACAATGAGCAGTTCTTC.